This T cell receptor (beta chain) was retrieved from a study of neurological immune-mediated disorders. The CDR3 consists of 15 residues. V shed 0 bases and J shed 5 bases, with 13 bases lying between them. The germline V gene has CDR1 SGHRS and CDR2 YFSETQ. This clonotype was seen many times. A 10-nucleotide random UMI tagged transcripts in template-switch 5'RACE cDNA synthesis. TCRdb processed the 5' RACE reads anew with MiXCR; each CDR3 protein has one entry. The table records 70,000 to 95,000 distinct CDR3 sequences, about 13% of them present only once. Documented time point: longitudinal time-point 2.

V and J are TRBV5-1 and TRBJ2-3; either TRBD1 or TRBD2 may supply D (5 bases each). This receptor was taken from a female donor with HTLV-1-associated myelopathy (HAM/TSP). The sequenced sample was PBMCs. CDR3 bases: TGCGCCAGCAGCTTGGGAGGGGTTTCGGGAGATACGCAGTATTTT. Amino acid sequence: CASSLGGVSGDTQYF. The full variable domain, completed using reference TRBV5-1 and TRBJ2-3, is KAGVTQTPRYLIKTRGQQVTLSCSPISGHRSVSWYQQTPGQGLQFLFEYFSETQRNKGNFPGRFSGRQFSNSRSEMNVSTLELGDSALYLCASSLGGVSGDTQYFGPGTRLTVL.